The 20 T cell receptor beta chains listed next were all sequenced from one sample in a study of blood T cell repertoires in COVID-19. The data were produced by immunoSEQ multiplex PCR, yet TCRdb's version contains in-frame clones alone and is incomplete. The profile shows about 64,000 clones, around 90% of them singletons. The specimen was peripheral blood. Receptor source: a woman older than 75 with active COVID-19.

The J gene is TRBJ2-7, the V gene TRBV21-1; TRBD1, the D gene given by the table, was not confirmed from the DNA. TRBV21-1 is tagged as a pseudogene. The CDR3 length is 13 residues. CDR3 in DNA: TGTGCCAGCAGTTGGGACATCACTTACGAGCAGTACGTC. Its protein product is CASSWDITYEQYV.

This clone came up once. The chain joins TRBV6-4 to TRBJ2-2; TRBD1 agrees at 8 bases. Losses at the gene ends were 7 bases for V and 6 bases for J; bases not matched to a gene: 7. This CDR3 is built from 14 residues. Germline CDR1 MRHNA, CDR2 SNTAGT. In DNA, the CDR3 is TGTGCCAGCAAGACAGGGGAAGGGGCCGGGGAGCTGTTTTTT. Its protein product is CASKTGEGAGELFF.

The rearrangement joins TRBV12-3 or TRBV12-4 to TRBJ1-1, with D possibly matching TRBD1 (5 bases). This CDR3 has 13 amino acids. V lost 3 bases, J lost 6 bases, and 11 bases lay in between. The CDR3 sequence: CASSFQGTAEAFF. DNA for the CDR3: TGTGCCAGCAGTTTCCAGGGTACGGCTGAAGCTTTCTTT.

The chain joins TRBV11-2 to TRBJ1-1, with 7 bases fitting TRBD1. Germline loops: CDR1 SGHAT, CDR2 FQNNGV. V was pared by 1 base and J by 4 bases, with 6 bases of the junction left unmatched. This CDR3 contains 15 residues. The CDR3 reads CASSLASGGGTEAFF. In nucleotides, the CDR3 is TGTGCCAGCAGCTTAGCCTCAGGGGGAGGCACTGAAGCTTTCTTT.

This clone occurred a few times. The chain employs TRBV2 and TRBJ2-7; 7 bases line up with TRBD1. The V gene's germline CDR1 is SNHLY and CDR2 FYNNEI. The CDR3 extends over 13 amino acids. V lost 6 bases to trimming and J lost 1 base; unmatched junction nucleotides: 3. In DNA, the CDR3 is TGTGCCAGCAGGTGGACAGGTTCCTACGAGCAGTACGTC. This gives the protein CASRWTGSYEQYV.

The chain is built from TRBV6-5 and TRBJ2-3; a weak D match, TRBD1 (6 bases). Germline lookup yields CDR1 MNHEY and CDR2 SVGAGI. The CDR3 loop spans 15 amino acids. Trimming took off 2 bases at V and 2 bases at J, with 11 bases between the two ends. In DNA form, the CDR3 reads TGTGCCAGCAGTTACGGTCAGGGGACCACAGATACGCAGTATTTT. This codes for CASSYGQGTTDTQYF.

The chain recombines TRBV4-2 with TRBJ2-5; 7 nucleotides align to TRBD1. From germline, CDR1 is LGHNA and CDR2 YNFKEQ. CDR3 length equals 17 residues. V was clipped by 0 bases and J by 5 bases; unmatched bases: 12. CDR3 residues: CASSQDISTGIEETQYF. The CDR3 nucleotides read TGTGCCAGCAGCCAAGATATCTCGACAGGGATTGAGGAGACCCAGTACTTC.

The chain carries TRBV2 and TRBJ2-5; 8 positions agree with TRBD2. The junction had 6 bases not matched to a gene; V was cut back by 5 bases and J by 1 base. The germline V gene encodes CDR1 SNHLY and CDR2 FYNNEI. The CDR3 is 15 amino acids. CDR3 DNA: TGTGCCAGCAGTCCTTCGGCGGGGGGCCAAGAGACCCAGTACTTC. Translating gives CASSPSAGGQETQYF.

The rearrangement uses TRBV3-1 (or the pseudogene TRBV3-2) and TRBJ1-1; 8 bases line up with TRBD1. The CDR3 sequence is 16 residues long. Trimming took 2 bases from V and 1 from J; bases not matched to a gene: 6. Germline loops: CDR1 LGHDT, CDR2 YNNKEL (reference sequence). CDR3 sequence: CASSQHGQGGNTEAFF. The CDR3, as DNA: TGTGCCAGCAGCCAACACGGACAGGGTGGGAACACTGAAGCTTTCTTT.

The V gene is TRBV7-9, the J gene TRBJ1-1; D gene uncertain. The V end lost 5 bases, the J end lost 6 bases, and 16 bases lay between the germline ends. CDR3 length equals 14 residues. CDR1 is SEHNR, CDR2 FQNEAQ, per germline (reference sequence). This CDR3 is CASSPIGGRPEAFF. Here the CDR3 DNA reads TGTGCCAGCAGCCCTATTGGCGGTAGGCCTGAAGCTTTCTTT.

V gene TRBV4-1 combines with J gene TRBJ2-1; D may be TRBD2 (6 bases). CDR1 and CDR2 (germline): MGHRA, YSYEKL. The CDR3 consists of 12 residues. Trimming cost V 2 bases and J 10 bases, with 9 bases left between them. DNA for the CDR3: TGCGCCAGCAGCCAACGGGAGTTGGAGCAGTTCTTC. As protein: CASSQRELEQFF.

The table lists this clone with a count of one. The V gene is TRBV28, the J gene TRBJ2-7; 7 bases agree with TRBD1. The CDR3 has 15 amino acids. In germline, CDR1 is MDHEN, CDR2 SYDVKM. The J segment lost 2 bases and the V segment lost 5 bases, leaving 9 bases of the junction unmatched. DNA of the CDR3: TGTGCCAGCAGTCCAGGACAGGTGGCCCCCTACGAGCAGTACTTC. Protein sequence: CASSPGQVAPYEQYF. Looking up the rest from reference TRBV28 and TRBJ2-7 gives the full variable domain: DVKVTQSSRYLVKRTGEKVFLECVQDMDHENMFWYRQDPGLGLRLIYFSYDVKMKEKGDIPEGYSVSREKKERFSLILESASTNQTSMYLCASSPGQVAPYEQYFGPGTRLTVT.

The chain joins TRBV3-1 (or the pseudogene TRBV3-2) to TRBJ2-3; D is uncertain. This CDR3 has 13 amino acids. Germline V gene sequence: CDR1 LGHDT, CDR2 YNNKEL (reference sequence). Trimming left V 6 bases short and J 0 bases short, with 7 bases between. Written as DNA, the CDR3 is TGTGCCAGCAGTTCTCAGAGCACAGATACGCAGTATTTT. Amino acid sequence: CASSSQSTDTQYF.

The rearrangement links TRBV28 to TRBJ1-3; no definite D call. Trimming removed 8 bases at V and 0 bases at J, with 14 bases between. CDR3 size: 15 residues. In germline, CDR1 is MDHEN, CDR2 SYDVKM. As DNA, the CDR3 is TGTGCCAGCCGGCGGGTCCGTCTCTCTGGAAACACCATATATTTT. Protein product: CASRRVRLSGNTIYF.

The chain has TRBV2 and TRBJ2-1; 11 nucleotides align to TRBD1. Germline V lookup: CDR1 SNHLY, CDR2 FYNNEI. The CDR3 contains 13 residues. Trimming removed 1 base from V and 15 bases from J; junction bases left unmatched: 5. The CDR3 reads CASSEGGQGERFF. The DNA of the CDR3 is TGTGCCAGCAGTGAAGGGGGACAGGGGGAACGGTTCTTC.

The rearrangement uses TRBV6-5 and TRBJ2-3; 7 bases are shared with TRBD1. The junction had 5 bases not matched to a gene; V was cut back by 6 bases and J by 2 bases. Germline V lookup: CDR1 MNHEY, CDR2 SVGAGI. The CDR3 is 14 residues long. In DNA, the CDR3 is TGTGCCAGCAGCGACAGGGTATTCACAGATACGCAGTATTTT. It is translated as CASSDRVFTDTQYF.

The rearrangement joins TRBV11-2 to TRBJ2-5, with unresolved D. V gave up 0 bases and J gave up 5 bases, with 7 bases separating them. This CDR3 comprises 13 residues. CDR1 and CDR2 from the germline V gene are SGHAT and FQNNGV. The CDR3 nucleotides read TGTGCCAGCAGCTTAGACAGGATGGAGACCCAGTACTTC. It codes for CASSLDRMETQYF.

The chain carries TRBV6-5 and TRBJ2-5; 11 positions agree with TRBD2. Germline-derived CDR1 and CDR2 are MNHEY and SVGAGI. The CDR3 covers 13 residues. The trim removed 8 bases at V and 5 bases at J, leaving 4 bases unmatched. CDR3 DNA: TGTGCCAGCCGTAGCGGGAGGGTCGAGACCCAGTACTTC. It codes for CASRSGRVETQYF.

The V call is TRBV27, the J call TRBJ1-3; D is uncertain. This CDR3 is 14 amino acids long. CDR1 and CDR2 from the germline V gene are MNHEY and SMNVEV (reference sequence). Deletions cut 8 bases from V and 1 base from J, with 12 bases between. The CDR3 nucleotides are TGTGCCAGCCTCGCGTCCCTTTCTGGAAACACCATATATTTT. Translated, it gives CASLASLSGNTIYF.

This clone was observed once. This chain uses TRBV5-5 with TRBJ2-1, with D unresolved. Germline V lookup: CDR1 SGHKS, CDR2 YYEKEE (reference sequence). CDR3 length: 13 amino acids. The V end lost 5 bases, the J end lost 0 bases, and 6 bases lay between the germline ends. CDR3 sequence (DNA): TGTGCCAGCAGGATCAGCTCCTACAATGAGCAGTTCTTC. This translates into CASRISSYNEQFF.